This TCR beta chain comes out of a study of T cells in Graves' hyperthyroidism and ophthalmopathy. Study results and caveats: Model predictions of ophthalmopathy came a median about six months before onset.

Concerning this clonotype: Its antigen is as yet unknown.

V lost 0 bases and J lost 12; bases outside the gene matches: 11. The CDR3 is 15 residues long. The source material, RNA transcripts, was used to amplify TCR beta CDR3 regions. Initially, a first-round RT-PCR of the TCR CDR3 employed the HTBI primer set. Using its own MiXCR run on the multiplex PCR reads, TCRdb lists one record per CDR3 protein. Of some 500,000 distinct CDR3 sequences in the sample, more than 15% are singletons; the top ten hold around 28%. It was over 9.5 ml of fresh peripheral blood that supplied the PBMCs. The sequencing sample was made of blood. The V gene is TRBV12-3 or TRBV12-4, the J gene TRBJ2-5, with TRBD2 matching over 9 bases. The sequence was obtained from a woman under 40 with Graves' ophthalmopathy. The CDR3 nucleotides are TGTGCCAGCAGTTTAGCGGGGTTAGCGGGAGCCTCGAAGTACTTC. Its translation is CASSLAGLAGASKYF.